Here is one TCR beta chain with its context. This sample is part of a study of T cells in Graves' hyperthyroidism and ophthalmopathy. Amplified TCR beta CDR3 regions came from RNA transcripts. TCR CDR3 regions were first amplified by RT-PCR with HTBI primers. TCRdb re-derived calls from the multiplex PCR reads in MiXCR, one entry per CDR3 protein. The repertoire holds a few hundred thousand distinct CDR3 sequences, with under 15% as singletons. Germline assignment: CDR1 SGHVS and CDR2 FQNEAQ. The V and J ends lost 3 bases and 2 bases, in that order; junction bases with no gene match: 3. This CDR3 is built from 16 residues.

V and J are TRBV7-8 and TRBJ2-1, with TRBD2 matching 11 bases. Sequenced input: blood. The TCR was taken from a woman between 25 and 40 years old with Graves' hyperthyroidism. The chain's CDR3 is CASSLGLAVPYNEQFF. CDR3 DNA: TGTGCCAGCAGCTTGGGACTAGCGGTCCCCTACAATGAGCAGTTCTTC.